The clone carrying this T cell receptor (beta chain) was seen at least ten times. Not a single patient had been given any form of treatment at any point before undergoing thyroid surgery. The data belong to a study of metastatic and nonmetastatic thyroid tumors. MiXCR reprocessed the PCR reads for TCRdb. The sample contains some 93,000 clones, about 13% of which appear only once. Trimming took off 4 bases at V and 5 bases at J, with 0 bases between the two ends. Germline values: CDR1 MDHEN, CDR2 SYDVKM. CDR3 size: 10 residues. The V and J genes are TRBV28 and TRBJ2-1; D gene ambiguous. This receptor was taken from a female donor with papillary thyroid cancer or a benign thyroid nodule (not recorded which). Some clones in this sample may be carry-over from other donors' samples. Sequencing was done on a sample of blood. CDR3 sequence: CASSYNEQFF. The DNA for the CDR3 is TGTGCCAGCAGTTACAATGAGCAGTTCTTC.